This is a list of T cell receptor beta chains from one sample in a study of CD8 T cells in ankylosing spondylitis. TCRdb recomputed calls from the 5' RACE reads with MiXCR, one row per CDR3 protein. The sample records 250,000 or so distinct CDR3 sequences, approximately 12% being singletons. Sequences were obtained from blood, either unsorted or a sorted T cell fraction (not recorded which). These receptors were collected from a male donor with ankylosing spondylitis or in good health (not recorded which). Each CDR3 is given with its conserved first and last residue. Fields, in order: J gene, V gene, CDR3 length, clone size, D gene, CDR3 DNA, CDR3 protein. A D gene is named only where the DNA matches it firmly. A row's size may be missing; if present it is once, few, many or a size class.

TRBJ2-3 | TRBV20-1 | 15 | - | TRBD2 | TGCAGTGCTAGCCTAGCGGGAGGCTATACAGATACGCAGTATTTT | CSASLAGGYTDTQYF
TRBJ2-5 | TRBV20-1 | 15 | - | - | TGCAGTGCCCGAAGGGGGGCGGCTTTCCAAGAGACCCAGTACTTC | CSARRGAAFQETQYF
TRBJ2-7 | TRBV6-2/TRBV6-3 | 20 | many | - | TGTGCCAGCAGTTTCGACAACGAGTGCTCCCGCGGGGATAGCTCCTACGAGCAGTACTTC | CASSFDNECSRGDSSYEQYF
TRBJ2-7 | TRBV20-1 | 13 | many | - | TGCAGTGCTAGAGATTTAAGGGATGTCGAGCAGTACTTC | CSARDLRDVEQYF
TRBJ2-2 | TRBV12-3/TRBV12-4 | 14 | many | TRBD2 | TGTGCCAGCAGCCCGGGACTACACACCGGGGAGCTGTTTTTT | CASSPGLHTGELFF
TRBJ1-1 | TRBV7-2 | 15 | - | TRBD1 | TGTGCCAGCAGCCCGGGACAGGGGATCGCGACTGAAGCTTTCTTT | CASSPGQGIATEAFF
TRBJ2-1 | TRBV12-3/TRBV12-4 | 13 | - | TRBD2 | TGTGCCAGCAGTTTAAGTCTAGCGGCAAGGCCCCGTTTC | CASSLSLAARPRF
TRBJ1-3 | TRBV6-5 | 15 | - | - | TGTGCCAGCAGTTATCAGATTAACTCTGGAAACACCATATATTTT | CASSYQINSGNTIYF
TRBJ2-2 | TRBV20-1 | 16 | - | TRBD2 | TGCAGTGCGACGACTAGCGGGAGGCGGAACACCGGGGAGCTGTTTTTT | CSATTSGRRNTGELFF
TRBJ2-7 | TRBV11-1 | 20 | - | - | TGTGCCAGCAGCTTTACTGGTTGGACCAATGCGGGGCCCCCCTCCTACGAGCAGTACTTC | CASSFTGWTNAGPPSYEQYF
TRBJ2-3 | TRBV7-9 | 17 | - | - | TGTGCCAGCAGCCCCGGACGCACGCCCTTGGGCACAGATACGCAGTATTTT | CASSPGRTPLGTDTQYF
TRBJ2-3 | TRBV6-2/TRBV6-3 | 13 | few | - | TGTGCCAGCAACGAGGGAGTTACAGATACGCAGTATTTT | CASNEGVTDTQYF
TRBJ2-3 | TRBV7-2 | 14 | many | TRBD2 | TGTGCCAGCAGCTCGTGGTTAGCGGGCGATACGCAGTATTTT | CASSSWLAGDTQYF
TRBJ2-7 | TRBV5-1 | 15 | many | TRBD2 | TGCGCCAGCCAATCGTTAGCGGGAGTCCCCTACGAGCAGTACTTC | CASQSLAGVPYEQYF
TRBJ2-5 | TRBV3-1 | 14 | - | - | TGTGCCAGCAGCCAGAGGACCTACCAAGAGACCCAGTACTTC | CASSQRTYQETQYF
TRBJ1-2 | TRBV7-2 | 14 | - | - | TGTGCCAGCAGCTCGGGACCTCTTGACTATGGCTACACCTTC | CASSSGPLDYGYTF
TRBJ2-7 | TRBV29-1 | 16 | many | TRBD1 | TGCAGCGTTGAGGGACAGGGGGCGCCGGGGGGGTACGAGCAGTACTTC | CSVEGQGAPGGYEQYF
TRBJ2-6 | TRBV29-1 | 16 | few | TRBD1 | TGCAGCGTGGCTAAAACAGGGGATTCAGGGGCCAACGTCCTGACTTTC | CSVAKTGDSGANVLTF
TRBJ2-5 | TRBV14 | 19 | - | TRBD2 | TGTGCCAGCAGCCAAGATAGGGCGAGAAGCGGGAGGGTCCAAGAGACCCAGTACTTC | CASSQDRARSGRVQETQYF
TRBJ2-3 | TRBV20-1 | 14 | few | - | TGCAGTGCTAGAGTTTCAGGGATTACAGATACGCAGTATTTT | CSARVSGITDTQYF
TRBJ2-1 | TRBV5-1 | 15 | - | - | TGCGCCAGCAGCACACGGGACTTTTCTGGGAATGAGCAGTTCTTC | CASSTRDFSGNEQFF
TRBJ1-2 | TRBV5-1 | 15 | - | - | TGCGCCAGCAGCTTTTCATCCTCACGGAACTATGGCTACACCTTC | CASSFSSSRNYGYTF
TRBJ2-3 | TRBV7-3 | 17 | few | TRBD2 | TGTGCCAGCAGCCTCGGACTAGCGGGAGTATTGACAGATACGCAGTATTTT | CASSLGLAGVLTDTQYF
TRBJ1-2 | TRBV20-1 | 12 | many | - | TGCAGTGCTAGAAACAGCAACTATGGCTACACCTTC | CSARNSNYGYTF